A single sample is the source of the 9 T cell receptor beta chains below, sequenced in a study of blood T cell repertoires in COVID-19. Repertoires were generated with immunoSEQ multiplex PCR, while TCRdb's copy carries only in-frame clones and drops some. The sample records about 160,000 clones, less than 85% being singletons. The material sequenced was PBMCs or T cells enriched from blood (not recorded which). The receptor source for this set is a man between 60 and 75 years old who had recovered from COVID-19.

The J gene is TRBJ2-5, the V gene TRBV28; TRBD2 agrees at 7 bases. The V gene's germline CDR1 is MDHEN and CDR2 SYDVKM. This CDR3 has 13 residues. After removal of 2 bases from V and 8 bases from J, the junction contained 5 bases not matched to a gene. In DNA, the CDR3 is TGTGCCAGCAGTTTAGCGGGGGACGTCACCCAGTACTTC. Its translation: CASSLAGDVTQYF.

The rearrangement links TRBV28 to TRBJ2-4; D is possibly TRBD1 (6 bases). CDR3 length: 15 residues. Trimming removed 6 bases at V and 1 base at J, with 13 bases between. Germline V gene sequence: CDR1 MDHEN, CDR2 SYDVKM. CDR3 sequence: CASSATGLAKNIQYF. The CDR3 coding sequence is TGTGCCAGCAGCGCCACAGGGCTCGCCAAAAACATTCAGTACTTC.

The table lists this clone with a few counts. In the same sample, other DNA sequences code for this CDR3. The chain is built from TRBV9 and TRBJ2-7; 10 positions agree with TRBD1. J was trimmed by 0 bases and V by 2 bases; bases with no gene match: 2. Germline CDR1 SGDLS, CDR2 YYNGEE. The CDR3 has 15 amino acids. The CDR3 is CASSVGTGDSYEQYF. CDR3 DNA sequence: TGTGCCAGCAGCGTCGGGACAGGGGACTCCTACGAGCAGTACTTC.

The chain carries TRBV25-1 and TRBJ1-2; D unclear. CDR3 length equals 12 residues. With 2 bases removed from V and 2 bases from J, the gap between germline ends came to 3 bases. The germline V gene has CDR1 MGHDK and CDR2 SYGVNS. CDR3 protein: CASSEQNYGYTF. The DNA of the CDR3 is TGTGCCAGCAGTGAACAGAACTATGGCTACACCTTC.

The CDR3 DNA reads as TGTGCCAGCAGCTCCCGACTACAGGGGGCCGGGGGGGAGCTGTTTTTT. As protein: CASSSRLQGAGGELFF. V is TRBV5-4 and J is TRBJ2-2; 9 bases are shared with TRBD1. Germline V lookup: CDR1 SGHNT, CDR2 YYREEE (reference sequence). The V and J ends lost 3 bases and 8 bases, in that order; junction bases with no gene match: 11. The CDR3 is made up of 16 amino acids.

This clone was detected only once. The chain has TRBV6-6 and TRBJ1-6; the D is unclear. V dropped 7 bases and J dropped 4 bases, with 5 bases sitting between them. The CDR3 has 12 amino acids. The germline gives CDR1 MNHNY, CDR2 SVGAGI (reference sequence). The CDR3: CASTNYNSPLHF. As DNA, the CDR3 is TGTGCCAGCACAAATTATAATTCACCCCTCCACTTT.

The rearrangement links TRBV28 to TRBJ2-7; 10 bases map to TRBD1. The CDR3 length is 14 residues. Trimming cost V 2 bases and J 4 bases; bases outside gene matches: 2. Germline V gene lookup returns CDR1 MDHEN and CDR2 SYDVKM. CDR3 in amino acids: CASSLGGQGYEQYF. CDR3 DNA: TGTGCCAGCAGTTTAGGGGGACAGGGGTACGAGCAGTACTTC. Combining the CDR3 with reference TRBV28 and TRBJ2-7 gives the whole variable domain DVKVTQSSRYLVKRTGEKVFLECVQDMDHENMFWYRQDPGLGLRLIYFSYDVKMKEKGDIPEGYSVSREKKERFSLILESASTNQTSMYLCASSLGGQGYEQYFGPGTRLTVT.

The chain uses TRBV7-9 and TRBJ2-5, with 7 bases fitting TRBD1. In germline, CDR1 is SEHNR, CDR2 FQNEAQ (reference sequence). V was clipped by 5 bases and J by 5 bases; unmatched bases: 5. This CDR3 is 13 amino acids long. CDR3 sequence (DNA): TGTGCCAGCAGCCCCACAGGGGTGGAGACCCAGTACTTC. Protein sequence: CASSPTGVETQYF.

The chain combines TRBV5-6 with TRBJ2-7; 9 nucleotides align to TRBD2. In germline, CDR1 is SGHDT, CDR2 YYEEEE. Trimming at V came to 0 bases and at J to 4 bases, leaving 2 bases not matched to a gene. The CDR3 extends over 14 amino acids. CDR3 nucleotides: TGTGCCAGCAGCTTGGGACTAGCGGAGTACGAGCAGTACTTC. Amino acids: CASSLGLAEYEQYF.